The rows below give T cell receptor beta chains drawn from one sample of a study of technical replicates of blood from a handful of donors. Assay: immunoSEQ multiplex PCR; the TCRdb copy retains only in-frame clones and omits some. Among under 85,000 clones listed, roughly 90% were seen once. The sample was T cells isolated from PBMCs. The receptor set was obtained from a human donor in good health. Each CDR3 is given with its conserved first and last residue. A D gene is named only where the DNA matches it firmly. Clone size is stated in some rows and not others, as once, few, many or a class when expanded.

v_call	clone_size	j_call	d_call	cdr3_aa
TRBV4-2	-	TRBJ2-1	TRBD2	CASSQEGLAGLSYNEQFF
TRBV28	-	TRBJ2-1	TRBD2	CASSLLAGDEQFF
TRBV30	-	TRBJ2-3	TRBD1	CAWRSRGTGLTDTQYF
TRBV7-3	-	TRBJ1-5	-	CASSLSRQGGNQPQHF
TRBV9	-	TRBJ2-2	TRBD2	CASSIPSSGAGGLNTGELFF
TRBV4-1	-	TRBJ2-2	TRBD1	CASSLGQGWFTGELFF
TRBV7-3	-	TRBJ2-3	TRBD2	CASSSGLAGLTSTDTQYF
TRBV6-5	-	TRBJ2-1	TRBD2	CASTIAGGTGEQFF
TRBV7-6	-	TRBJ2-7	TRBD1	CASSLNRDREYEQYF
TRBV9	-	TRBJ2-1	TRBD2	CASPQSTSGREGSYNEQFF
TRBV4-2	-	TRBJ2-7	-	CASSQETGARREQYF
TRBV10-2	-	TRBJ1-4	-	CASSEATLATNEKLFF
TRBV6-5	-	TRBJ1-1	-	CASQRDTEAFF
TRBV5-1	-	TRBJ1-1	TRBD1	CASSLAGGVSNTEAFF
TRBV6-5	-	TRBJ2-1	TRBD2	CASGTTYNEQFF
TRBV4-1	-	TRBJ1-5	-	CASSFTGADQPQHF
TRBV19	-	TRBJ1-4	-	CASSIVAGSNEKLFF
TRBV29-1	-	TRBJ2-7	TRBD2	CSVVSGTTYEQYF
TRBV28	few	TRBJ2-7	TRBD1	CASSSGQGPYEQYF
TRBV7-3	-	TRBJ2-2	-	CASSPSPNSGELFF
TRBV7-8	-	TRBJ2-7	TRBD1	CASSPGTGASYEQYF
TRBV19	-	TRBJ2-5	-	CASSIPRLGGETQYF
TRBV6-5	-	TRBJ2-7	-	CASSYKGPGANEQYF
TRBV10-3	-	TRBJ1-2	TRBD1	CAISESIGQGARGYTF
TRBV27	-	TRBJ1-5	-	CASSTTGSNQPQHF
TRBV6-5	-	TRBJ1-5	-	CASSYRGSNQPQHF
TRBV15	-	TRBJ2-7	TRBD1	CATRNRGLSYEQYF
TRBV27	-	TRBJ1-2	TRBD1	CASSYGAGGFGYGYTF
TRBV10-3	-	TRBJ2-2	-	CAIRTPNPANTGELFF
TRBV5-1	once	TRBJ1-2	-	CASSFRSGGDGYTF
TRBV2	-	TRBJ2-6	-	CASSPHSSGANVLTF
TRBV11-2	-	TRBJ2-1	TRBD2	CASSAGTSGEQFF
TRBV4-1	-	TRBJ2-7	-	CASSQEIAPNYEQYF
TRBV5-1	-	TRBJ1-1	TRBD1	CASSLQGANTEAFF
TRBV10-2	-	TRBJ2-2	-	CASSSGVNTGELFF
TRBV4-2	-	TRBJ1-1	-	CASSQGQVPEAFF
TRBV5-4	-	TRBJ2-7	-	CASSVQGLAYEQYF
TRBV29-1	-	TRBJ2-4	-	CSVEQGSKNIQYF
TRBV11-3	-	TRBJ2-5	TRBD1	CASSPRQGGRETQYF
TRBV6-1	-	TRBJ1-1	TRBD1	CASSAYIQGRTEAFF
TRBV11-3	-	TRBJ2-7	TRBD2	CASSEVGLAYYEQYF
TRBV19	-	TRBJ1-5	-	CASSTNQPQHF